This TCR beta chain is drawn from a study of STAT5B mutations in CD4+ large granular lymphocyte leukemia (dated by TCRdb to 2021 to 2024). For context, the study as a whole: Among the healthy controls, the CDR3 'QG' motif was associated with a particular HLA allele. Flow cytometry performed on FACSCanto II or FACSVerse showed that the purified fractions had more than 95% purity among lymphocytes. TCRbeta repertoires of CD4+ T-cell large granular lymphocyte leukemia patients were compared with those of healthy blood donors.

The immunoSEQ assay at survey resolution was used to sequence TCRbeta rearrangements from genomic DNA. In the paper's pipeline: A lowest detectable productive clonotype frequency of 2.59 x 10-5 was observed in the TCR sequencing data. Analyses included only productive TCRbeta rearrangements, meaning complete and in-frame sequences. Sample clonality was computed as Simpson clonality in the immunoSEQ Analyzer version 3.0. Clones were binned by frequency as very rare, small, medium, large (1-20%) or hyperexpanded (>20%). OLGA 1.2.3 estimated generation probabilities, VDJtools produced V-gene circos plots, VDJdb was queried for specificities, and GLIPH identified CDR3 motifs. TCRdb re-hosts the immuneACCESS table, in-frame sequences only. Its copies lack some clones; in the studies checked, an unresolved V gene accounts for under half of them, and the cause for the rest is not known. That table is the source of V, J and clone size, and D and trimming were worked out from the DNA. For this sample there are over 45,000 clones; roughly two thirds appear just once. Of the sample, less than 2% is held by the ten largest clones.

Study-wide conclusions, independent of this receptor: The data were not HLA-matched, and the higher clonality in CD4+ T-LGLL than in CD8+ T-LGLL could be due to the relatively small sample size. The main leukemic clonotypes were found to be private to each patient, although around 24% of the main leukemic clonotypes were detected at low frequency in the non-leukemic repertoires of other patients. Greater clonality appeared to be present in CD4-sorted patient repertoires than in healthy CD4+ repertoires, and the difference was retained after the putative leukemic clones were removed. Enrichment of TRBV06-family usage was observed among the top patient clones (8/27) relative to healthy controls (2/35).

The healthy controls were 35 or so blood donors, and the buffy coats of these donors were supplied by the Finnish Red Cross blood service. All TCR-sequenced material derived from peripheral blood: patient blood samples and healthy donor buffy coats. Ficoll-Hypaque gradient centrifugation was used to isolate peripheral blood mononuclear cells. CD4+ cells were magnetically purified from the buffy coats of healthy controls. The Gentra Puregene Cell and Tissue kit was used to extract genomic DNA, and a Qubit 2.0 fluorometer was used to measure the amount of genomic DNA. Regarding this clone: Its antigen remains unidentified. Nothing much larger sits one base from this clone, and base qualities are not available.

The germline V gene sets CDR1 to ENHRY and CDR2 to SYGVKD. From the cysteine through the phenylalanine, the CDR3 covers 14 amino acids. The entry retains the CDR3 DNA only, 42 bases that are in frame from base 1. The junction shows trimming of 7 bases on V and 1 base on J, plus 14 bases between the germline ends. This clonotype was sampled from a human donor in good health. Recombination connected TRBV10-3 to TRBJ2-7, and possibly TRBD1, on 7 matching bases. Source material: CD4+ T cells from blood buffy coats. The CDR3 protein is CAITSGDSSYEQYF. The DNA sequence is TGTGCCATCACCTCGGGGGACAGTTCCTACGAGCAGTACTTC.